The 19 T cell receptor beta chains given below trace back to one sample, sequenced in a study of shared clonotypes between healthy human individuals. Assay used: immunoSEQ multiplex PCR; TCRdb lists only in-frame clones, some missing. The sample includes approximately 2.1 million clones, roughly 93% of them seen just once. Sequenced sample: naive CD4+ T cells from PBMCs. Subset in this sample: CD45RA+ positively selected. These receptors came from a man younger than 35 in good health. Some clones in this sample may be carry-over from other donors' samples.

The gene calls are TRBV4-2 and TRBJ2-7; D is perhaps TRBD2 (5 bases). The CDR3 has 14 residues. V was clipped by 0 bases and J by 5 bases, with 11 bases between them. CDR1 and CDR2 (germline): LGHNA, YNFKEQ. The CDR3 region has the DNA TGTGCCAGCAGCCAAGATCTTGGGCGGGACGAGCAGTACTTC. Its translation: CASSQDLGRDEQYF.

This chain connects TRBV19 to TRBJ2-3; D gene ambiguous. There are 13 residues in the CDR3. V was cut by 4 bases and J by 6 bases, with 11 bases left in between. Germline assignment: CDR1 LNHDA and CDR2 SQIVND (reference sequence). The CDR3 DNA reads as TGTGCCAGTAGTACTCGCGACCGGGATACGCAGTATTTT. This sequence encodes CASSTRDRDTQYF.

This clone was counted a single time. This chain links TRBV14 with TRBJ2-3; a possible D gene is TRBD1 (6 bases). V lost 5 bases to trimming and J lost 8 bases, with 20 bases between them. The CDR3 is 15 amino acids. CDR1 is SGHDN, CDR2 FVKESK, per germline. CDR3 protein: CASSFGQSGARTQYF. The DNA of the CDR3 is TGTGCCAGCAGCTTTGGACAGTCAGGGGCTCGTACGCAGTATTTT.

The chain joins TRBV10-2 to TRBJ2-7, with TRBD1 matching over 7 bases. The V and J ends lost 6 bases and 7 bases, in that order; junction bases with no gene match: 21. CDR3 length: 17 residues. From germline, CDR1 is WSHSY and CDR2 SAAADI. CDR3 loop: CASRRWTGGVSPGEQYF. CDR3 sequence (DNA): TGCGCCAGCAGAAGATGGACAGGCGGCGTTTCCCCGGGTGAGCAGTACTTC.

The rearrangement joins TRBV27 to TRBJ2-7, with D possibly being TRBD1 (5 bases). V was shortened by 2 bases and J by 4 bases, with 15 bases between the two germline ends. CDR1 MNHEY and CDR2 SMNVEV come from the germline V gene (reference sequence). The CDR3 extends over 15 amino acids. The CDR3 bases are TGTGCCAGCAGTTTAAGGGGCCCGACCCTATACGAGCAGTACTTC. This sequence encodes CASSLRGPTLYEQYF.

The rearrangement joins TRBV10-3 to TRBJ2-5; D is tentatively TRBD1 or TRBD2 (5 bases each). In germline, CDR1 is ENHRY, CDR2 SYGVKD. The length of the CDR3 is 14 residues. Trimming removed 10 bases from V and 4 bases from J, with 19 bases in between. The CDR3 loop is CATEGQGPGETQYF. The CDR3 DNA sequence: TGTGCCACCGAGGGGCAAGGGCCAGGAGAGACCCAGTACTTC.

This chain links TRBV4-3 with TRBJ2-5, with 14 bases that match TRBD2. V was clipped by 0 bases and J by 2 bases; unmatched bases: 5. In germline, CDR1 is LGHNA, CDR2 YSLEER. The CDR3 spans 18 residues. CDR3 protein: CASSQDRGLAGAQETQYF. Written as DNA, the CDR3 is TGCGCCAGCAGCCAAGATAGGGGACTAGCGGGAGCTCAAGAGACCCAGTACTTC.

As concerns this clone: This sample includes further DNA sequences coding for the same CDR3. The chain carries TRBV28 and TRBJ2-4; D remains unclear. The CDR3 is 13 amino acids. The germline V gene has CDR1 MDHEN and CDR2 SYDVKM. V lost 3 bases and J lost 7, with 10 bases in between. CDR3 residues: CASSFGGVNIQYF. CDR3 bases: TGTGCCAGCAGTTTTGGCGGCGTGAACATTCAGTACTTC.

About this clone: Additional DNA sequences in this sample encode the identical CDR3. The V and J genes are TRBV2 and TRBJ1-5; D gene uncertain. V was shortened by 6 bases and J by 1 base, with 7 bases between the two germline ends. The CDR3 runs 13 residues. Per the germline V gene, CDR1 is SNHLY and CDR2 is FYNNEI. CDR3 bases: TGTGCCAGCAGGGGTCCGAGCAATCAGCCCCAGCATTTT. It encodes CASRGPSNQPQHF.

Of note for this clone: Other DNA sequences in this specimen translate into the identical CDR3. The chain joins TRBV6-5 to TRBJ1-4, with TRBD1 matching 7 bases. The CDR3 has 14 residues. Trimming took 2 bases from V and 7 from J; bases not matched to a gene: 4. CDR1 and CDR2 (germline): MNHEY, SVGAGI. CDR3 DNA sequence: TGTGCCAGCAGTTACAGGGGGCTTGGTGAAAAACTGTTTTTT. Protein product: CASSYRGLGEKLFF.

The chain's CDR3 is CASGWAYEQYF. For the CDR3, the DNA is TGTGCCAGCGGGTGGGCCTACGAGCAGTACTTC. The gene calls are TRBV28 and TRBJ2-7; D gene ambiguous. Trimming removed 8 bases from V and 2 bases from J, with 7 bases in between. CDR3 length: 11 amino acids. The germline CDR1 and CDR2 sequences are MDHEN and SYDVKM.

This chain links TRBV28 with TRBJ2-7; no clear D. The CDR3 has 12 residues. Germline CDR1 reads MDHEN; CDR2 reads SYDVKM. V lost 5 bases and J lost 10, with 15 bases in between. DNA for the CDR3: TGTGCCAGCAGTAATAAGGAACTTGCTCAGTACTTC. Its translation: CASSNKELAQYF.

A note on this clone: Other DNA variants within this sample encode the same CDR3. This sequence joins TRBV4-2 and TRBJ2-7, with 10 bases that match TRBD2. The V and J ends lost 0 bases and 4 bases, in that order; junction bases with no gene match: 6. Per the germline V gene, CDR1 is LGHNA and CDR2 is YNFKEQ. The CDR3 length is 16 residues. The CDR3 coding sequence is TGTGCCAGCAGCCAAGATCTGACTAGCGGGCCGTACGAGCAGTACTTC. Residues: CASSQDLTSGPYEQYF.

V and J are TRBV9 and TRBJ2-7, with D perhaps matching TRBD1 (6 bases). The CDR3 has 14 amino acids. Per the germline V gene, CDR1 is SGDLS and CDR2 is YYNGEE. The ends were cut back, 4 bases at V and 4 bases at J, with 15 bases in the middle. The CDR3 bases are TGTGCCAGCAGCTTAAGACCTACAGGGTACGAGCAGTACTTC. Translation: CASSLRPTGYEQYF.

J is TRBJ2-6 and V is TRBV4-1, with D perhaps TRBD1 (5 bases). The length of the CDR3 is 16 residues. Trimming stripped 3 bases from V and 4 bases from J, with 13 bases between. From germline, CDR1 is MGHRA and CDR2 YSYEKL. The CDR3 DNA follows: TGCGCCAGCAGCCACGCGCAAGGGGCAGGGGCCAACGTCCTGACTTTC. The encoded protein is CASSHAQGAGANVLTF.

This chain links TRBV6-1 with TRBJ2-3, with TRBD1 matching over 7 bases. The CDR3 totals 13 residues. V lost 6 bases and J lost 4; bases outside the gene matches: 4. Germline CDR1 and CDR2: MNHNS and SASEGT. DNA for the CDR3: TGTGCCAGCAGATTGACAGGGTCAGATACGCAGTATTTT. Protein product: CASRLTGSDTQYF.

This sequence joins TRBV27 and TRBJ1-6; D is ambiguous. Germline CDR1 is MNHEY and CDR2 is SMNVEV (reference sequence). This CDR3 comprises 13 residues. Between the trimmed V and J ends, which lost 6 bases and 9 bases, there was a span of 12 bases. The CDR3 spells CASRKVRTSPLHF. The CDR3 bases are TGTGCCAGCAGGAAAGTACGTACTTCACCCCTCCACTTT.

V usage is TRBV28 and J usage is TRBJ2-7; 9 bases match TRBD1. V was clipped by 5 bases and J by 6 bases; unmatched bases: 11. The CDR3 is made up of 15 amino acids. From germline, CDR1 is MDHEN and CDR2 SYDVKM. The CDR3 DNA reads TGTGCCAGCAGTCACGCGGGACAGGGCATTCCCGAGCAGTACTTC. Amino acid sequence: CASSHAGQGIPEQYF.

The rearrangement links TRBV5-1 to TRBJ2-6; 10 bases fit TRBD1. The CDR3 extends over 17 amino acids. V shed 3 bases and J 2 bases; nucleotides not matched to a gene: 5. The V gene's germline CDR1 is SGHRS and CDR2 YFSETQ. CDR3 DNA: TGCGCCAGCAGCTCGGGGACAGGGGAGGCTGGGGCCAACGTCCTGACTTTC. Protein: CASSSGTGEAGANVLTF. Full variable domain (missing parts from reference TRBV5-1 and TRBJ2-6): KAGVTQTPRYLIKTRGQQVTLSCSPISGHRSVSWYQQTPGQGLQFLFEYFSETQRNKGNFPGRFSGRQFSNSRSEMNVSTLELGDSALYLCASSSGTGEAGANVLTFGAGSRLTVL.